This T cell receptor beta chain emerged from a study of T-cell memory formation after mild COVID-19. Study overall: TCR clusters largely stayed donor specific.

Study results and caveats: The second-wave clones peaking on day 37 were not confirmed as SARS-CoV-2-specific. Of the contracting clones, CD4+ ones lay mainly in CM and EM, and CD8+ ones in EMRA.

CDR1 and CDR2 (germline): DFQATT, SNEGSKA (reference sequence). The CDR3 covers 15 residues. V shed 5 bases and J 0 bases; nucleotides not matched to a gene: 9. Comment on this clonotype: Its antigen is currently unknown.

Using constant-segment primers, 5'RACE produced TCR alpha and TCR beta cDNA libraries carrying sample barcodes and UMIs. TCRdb re-analysed the 5' RACE reads in MiXCR, keeping a single row per CDR3 protein. The repertoire holds hundreds of thousands of distinct CDR3 sequences, with approximately 25% as singletons. The rearrangement links TRBV20-1 to TRBJ2-7; 8 bases match TRBD1. The sample was PBMCs or a T cell subset sorted from them (not recorded which). The receptor's source is an adult woman who had mild COVID-19 (a few samples of this study predate the infection). Cell type and time point are not known. CDR3 region: CSAVLGQGSSYEQYF. The CDR3 DNA sequence: TGCAGTGCTGTTCTCGGACAGGGAAGCTCCTACGAGCAGTACTTC.